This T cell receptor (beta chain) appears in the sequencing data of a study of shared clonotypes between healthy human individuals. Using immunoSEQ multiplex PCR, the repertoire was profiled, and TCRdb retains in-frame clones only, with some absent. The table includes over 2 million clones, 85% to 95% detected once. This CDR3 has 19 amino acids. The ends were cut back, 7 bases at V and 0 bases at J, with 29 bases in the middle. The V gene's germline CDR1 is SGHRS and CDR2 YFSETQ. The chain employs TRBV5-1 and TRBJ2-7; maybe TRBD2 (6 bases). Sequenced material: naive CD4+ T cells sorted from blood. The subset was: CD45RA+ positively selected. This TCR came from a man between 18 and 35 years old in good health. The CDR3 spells CASSIRSSAGAPSSYEQYF. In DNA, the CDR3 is TGCGCCAGCTCTATAAGGTCTAGCGCCGGAGCCCCGAGCTCCTACGAGCAGTACTTC.